This T cell receptor beta chain was retrieved from a study of shared clonotypes between healthy human individuals (dated by TCRdb to the early 2020s). Turning to the overall study: The cohort included a few men and a couple of women between 18 and 49 years of age. Between about 0.85 and 9.5 billion PBMCs per donor were obtained by leukapheresis. For each donor, CD4 naive and CD4 memory were each given three plates, CD8 naive was given two plates, and CD8 memory was given one plate. Blood TCR repertoires of roughly five healthy adults were deeply sequenced to estimate repertoire size and the extent of clonotype sharing between individuals. To increase sequencing depth and limit assay-specific biases, TCR repertoire library preparation and sequencing were carried out by different laboratories using diverse techniques.

Trimming takes 4 bases from V and 0 bases from J, and the germline ends sit 10 bases apart. Per the germline V gene, MNHEY is the CDR1 and SVGAGI is the CDR2. The CDR3 covers 15 residues, taking in both the cysteine and the phenylalanine. Solely the CDR3 DNA is kept, with 45 bases framed from the first base. Using the deep immunoSEQ assay, TCR CDR3 regions were amplified from genomic DNA by multiplex PCR. Genomic DNA extracted from each cell subset was distributed evenly over all wells of several immunoSEQ 96-well plates, and each plate served as one replicate. For sorted subsets, each replicate PCR was loaded with approximately 190 ng genomic DNA, equivalent to 30,000 or so T cell genomes. The purified libraries were quantified using a Qubit 3.0 fluorometer, sized with a Bioanalyzer 2100, and then quantified again using the KAPA Library Quantification kit. Each immunoSEQ 96-well plate was sequenced on its own single-read 150-cycle Illumina NextSeq 550 flow cell. Per the original workflow: Because the immunoSEQ output held only junctional sequences and lacked quality scores, the filtering could not match the filtering applied to full-length reads. To assign V/J genes and CDR3, sequences were annotated against IMGT germline references using PyIR, a Python wrapper for IgBLAST v1.9. Reads were removed for weak V/J assignments (E-value above 1e-6), missing CDR3, stop codons, out-of-frame junctions, or ambiguous translated residues. V3J clonotypes were defined by identical inferred V gene, J gene, and CDR3 amino acid sequence. Percentage overlap between repertoires was computed as shared unique clonotypes divided by the size of the smaller repertoire. Richness of each repertoire was evaluated using RTK rarefaction, the Chao1 estimator, and Recon v2.1 estimates of unobserved clonotypes. OLGA was used to compute generation probabilities for all TCRbeta clonotypes that the gDNA method yielded from a handful of donors. TCRdb limited this immuneACCESS table to in-frame rearrangements with V and J called. A share of clones is missing; checked studies link under half to unresolved V genes, and the rest is unexplained. V and J calls and clone size are as listed in that table; D and trimming were resolved from the DNA. The sample table records some 580,000 clones; 97% of these occur just once. The ten most abundant clones make up 0.045% to 0.06% of the sample.

General study outcomes and caveats: Larger estimated clonotype richness was generally found for naive subsets than for memory subsets. Across four donors, approximately 4.6% of naive CD4, roughly 3.5% of naive CD8, 2.3% of memory CD4, and roughly 0.4% of memory CD8 clonotypes were shared. Because the study included a small number of donors, the genetic and exposure-history diversity represented was limited. Higher generation probabilities were observed for clonotypes shared by all four sorted-subset donors than for non-shared clonotypes. Pairwise subsampling led to the expectation that sequencing depth would affect the degree of clonotype sharing among donors. Sampling was restricted to blood, and TCR repertoires in tissue are likely to differ from TCR repertoires in blood. Incomplete sequencing was indicated by rarefaction of sorted-subset datasets, despite the large sequencing depth.

The donors were healthy, HIV-negative adults who had no recently reported acute infections or vaccinations. Every donor was a Caucasian adult residing in Nashville, Tennessee, USA. CD4+ T cells were enriched by magnetic negative selection; naive cells were then positively selected on CD45RA, and the negative fraction formed the memory subset. After blood collection by leukapheresis, PBMCs were isolated using Ficoll-Histopaque density gradient centrifugation and then cryopreserved in the vapor phase of liquid nitrogen. Purity and quantity of every magnetically sorted T cell population were checked by analytical flow cytometry. From each sorted fraction, genomic DNA was isolated and quantified by UV absorbance on a Nanodrop 2000c. This clone was detected only a few times. The clone's antigen remains unknown. No base-level quality is on record; no much larger clone is a single base apart.

The receptor chain draws on TRBV6-5 and TRBJ2-1; there is no confident call for the D gene. What was sequenced was naive CD4+ T cells sorted from blood. The intended sense of this specimen's cell subset or site label: CD45RA+ positively selected. The TCR was taken from a woman younger than 45 in good health. The CDR3 protein sequence reads: CASSLTGISYNEQFF. The sequenced DNA: TGTGCCAGCAGTTTAACGGGTATCTCCTACAATGAGCAGTTCTTC.